This TCR beta chain was recovered during a study of blood T cells in healthy people across ages. Germline CDR1 reads SGDLS; CDR2 reads YYNGEE. This CDR3 region has 17 residues. Findings and limits, study-wide: Naive CD4+ cells and diversity were both higher in long-lived donors than in aged donors.

Isolated per sample were at least 6 million PBMCs. Alongside a J-beta primer mix, a sample-barcoded 5' primer served in a second PCR lasting about 7 to 12 cycles. In TCRdb, the 5' RACE reads were re-called with MiXCR into one record per CDR3 protein. The sample carries 700,000 to 1,000,000 distinct CDR3 sequences, under 45% recorded once. This clonotype has just one count. Its specificity is not known. The junction differs from germline at one of its ends, possibly a read error. This receptor was obtained from a man aged 55 to 69 in good health. The sample comprised blood. V usage is TRBV9 and J usage is TRBJ2-3; D may be TRBD2 (7 bases). This CDR3 is CASSVGHAPGGPDMQYF. CDR3 coding DNA: TGTGCCAGCAGCGTAGGCCATGCCCCCGGGGGGCCGGATATGCAGTATTTT. Complete variable domain (other parts from reference TRBV9 and TRBJ2-3): DSGVTQTPKHLITATGQRVTLRCSPRSGDLSVYWYQQSLDQGLQFLIQYYNGEERAKGNILERFSAQQFPDLHSELNLSSLELGDSALYFCASSVGHAPGGPDMQYFGPGTRLTVL.